Each of the 9 T cell receptor beta chains below was sequenced from the same sample in a study of blood T cell repertoires in COVID-19. Sequenced by immunoSEQ multiplex PCR; TCRdb stores in-frame clones only, minus some. The data show 250,000 to 350,000 clones, around 90% seen once. Sample: PBMCs or T cells enriched from blood (not recorded which). The receptor set was obtained from a woman between 18 and 29 years old with acute COVID-19.

This chain joins TRBV11-2 and TRBJ2-7, with 8 positions matching TRBD2. The CDR3 extends over 15 amino acids. The V segment lost 4 bases and the J segment 3 bases; nucleotides outside the gene matches: 8. Germline-derived CDR1 and CDR2 are SGHAT and FQNNGV. Here the CDR3 DNA reads TGTGCCAGCAGCTCTACCGGGACTAGTTTCTACGAGCAGTACTTC. Translation gives CASSSTGTSFYEQYF.

V usage is TRBV5-1 and J usage is TRBJ1-6; 8 positions match TRBD1. This CDR3 is 15 amino acids long. Germline V gene lookup returns CDR1 SGHRS and CDR2 YFSETQ. J lost 7 bases, V lost 3 bases, and 6 bases had no gene match. CDR3 bases: TGCGCCAGCAGCTCCCAGGACAGGGCCAATTCACCCCTCCACTTT. This translates into CASSSQDRANSPLHF.

This chain connects TRBV12-5 to TRBJ2-1, with 9 positions matching TRBD2. The germline CDR1 and CDR2 sequences are LGHNT and FRNRAP. This CDR3 spans 13 amino acids. V shed 8 bases and J 6 bases; nucleotides not matched to a gene: 5. The CDR3 loop is CASRLAAVNEQFF. CDR3 in DNA: TGTGCTAGTAGACTAGCGGCGGTCAATGAGCAGTTCTTC.

The rearrangement joins TRBV6-2 or TRBV6-3 to TRBJ2-3; TRBD1 agrees at 9 bases. V was pared by 5 bases and J by 2 bases, with 8 bases of the junction left unmatched. CDR1 and CDR2 (germline): MNHEY, SVGEGT. There are 16 residues in the CDR3. The CDR3 protein is CASSAGTGYVTDTQYF. CDR3 sequence (DNA): TGTGCCAGCAGTGCCGGGACAGGGTACGTCACAGATACGCAGTATTTT.

This clone showed up just once. The CDR3 bases are TGTGCCAGTAGTATTCATTCCTACGAGCAGTACTTC. Amino acid sequence: CASSIHSYEQYF. V gene TRBV19 combines with J gene TRBJ2-7; D is undetermined. The V gene's germline CDR1 is LNHDA and CDR2 SQIVND (reference sequence). The CDR3 consists of 12 residues. With 3 bases removed from V and 1 base from J, the gap between germline ends came to 4 bases. The variable domain in full, completed from reference TRBV19 and TRBJ2-7, reads DGGITQSPKYLFRKEGQNVTLSCEQNLNHDAMYWYRQDPGQGLRLIYYSQIVNDFQKGDIAEGYSVSREKKESFPLTVTSAQKNPTAFYLCASSIHSYEQYFGPGTRLTVT.

The genes are TRBV29-1 and TRBJ2-7; perhaps TRBD2 as D (5 bases). This CDR3 has 14 residues. V dropped 6 bases and J dropped 3 bases, with 18 bases sitting between them. Germline V gene lookup returns CDR1 SQVTM and CDR2 ANQGSEA. The CDR3 region has the DNA TGCAGCGTGGGCAGCCCGGGATTCCTCTACGAGCAGTACTTC. Translation: CSVGSPGFLYEQYF.

The CDR3 reads CASSWTGTSGREGNTGELFF. For the CDR3, the DNA is TGCGCCAGCAGCTGGACCGGGACTAGCGGACGTGAGGGGAACACCGGGGAGCTGTTTTTT. The chain recombines TRBV5-1 with TRBJ2-2; 11 nucleotides line up with TRBD2. Germline CDR1 is SGHRS and CDR2 is YFSETQ. V gave up 3 bases and J gave up 1 base; unmatched junction bases: 14. This CDR3 has 20 amino acids.

This clone was detected only once. This chain links TRBV11-3 with TRBJ2-2; D is uncertain. CDR3 length: 14 residues. Germline values: CDR1 SGHNT, CDR2 YENEEA. The V end lost 5 bases, the J end lost 7 bases, and 14 bases lay between the germline ends. CDR3 nucleotide sequence: TGTGCCAGCAGCGGTCCCCACCTCAGCGGGGAGCTGTTTTTT. The encoded protein is CASSGPHLSGELFF.

This clone was observed once. The chain is built from TRBV19 and TRBJ2-1; the match to TRBD2 covers 8 bases. V gave up 3 bases and J gave up 0 bases; unmatched junction bases: 7. This CDR3 is 17 amino acids long. Germline V gene lookup returns CDR1 LNHDA and CDR2 SQIVND (reference sequence). CDR3 coding DNA: TGTGCCAGTAGTATCGGGCTAGCGGGCCTCTCCTACAATGAGCAGTTCTTC. The encoded protein is CASSIGLAGLSYNEQFF.